These T cell receptor beta chains were read from a single sample in a study of control samples from healthy donors and cancer patients. TCRdb keeps only in-frame clones here, not all; method: immunoSEQ multiplex PCR. Altogether hundreds of thousands of clones are present, about 93% being singletons, with the ten largest covering 5% to 7%. The sample was PBMCs. These receptors all stem from a man between 35 and 55 years old with head and neck cancer. CDR3s include the opening cysteine and the closing phenylalanine or tryptophan. The D gene is left open where the match is weak. Clone size is given for some rows only: seen once, a few or many times, or a class if the clone is expanded.

cdr3_length	v_call	j_call	d_call	clone_size	cdr3_aa	cdr3_nt
11	TRBV6-5	TRBJ2-3	NA	few	CASRSQDTQYF	TGTGCCAGCAGATCACAGGATACGCAGTATTTT
15	TRBV4-2	TRBJ1-2	TRBD1	NA	CASSPPRQGGDGYTF	TGTGCCAGCAGCCCACCCCGACAGGGAGGGGATGGCTACACCTTC
14	TRBV30	TRBJ2-7	NA	once	CAPLDPPPVYEQYF	TGTGCCCCCCTGGACCCGCCGCCCGTTTACGAGCAGTACTTC
14	TRBV15	TRBJ1-1	TRBD1	once	CATLRQGRNTEAFF	TGTGCCACCTTAAGACAGGGGAGGAACACTGAAGCTTTCTTT
14	TRBV6-1	TRBJ1-1	TRBD1	few	CASSDDRGRNEAFF	TGTGCCAGCAGTGACGACAGGGGAAGGAATGAAGCTTTCTTT
16	TRBV5-1	TRBJ1-4	TRBD1	NA	CASSWARTGEREKLFF	TGCGCCAGCAGCTGGGCACGGACAGGGGAACGCGAAAAACTGTTTTTT
15	TRBV7-3	TRBJ2-7	NA	NA	CASSFAGGEDYEQYF	TGTGCCAGCAGCTTCGCAGGTGGAGAAGATTACGAGCAGTACTTC
14	TRBV27	TRBJ1-2	TRBD1	NA	CASSGTGAGYGYTF	TGTGCCAGCAGTGGAACAGGGGCGGGCTATGGCTACACCTTC
17	TRBV9	TRBJ1-1	TRBD1	once	CASSVSFYKQGVTEAFF	TGTGCCAGCAGCGTCTCCTTCTACAAACAGGGGGTCACTGAAGCTTTCTTT
14	TRBV5-1	TRBJ1-1	NA	NA	CASSLVLSGTEAFF	TGCGCCAGCAGCTTGGTTTTATCGGGCACTGAAGCTTTCTTT
12	TRBV7-9	TRBJ2-7	NA	NA	CASSSVSYEQYF	TGTGCCAGCAGCTCGGTATCCTACGAGCAGTACTTC
17	TRBV9	TRBJ1-4	TRBD1	NA	CASSPRLGTGTDEKLFF	TGTGCCAGCAGCCCCCGCCTTGGGACAGGGACCGATGAAAAACTGTTTTTT
15	TRBV11-2	TRBJ2-1	NA	NA	CASSGSRAADNEQFF	TGTGCCAGCAGCGGGTCTAGGGCCGCAGACAATGAGCAGTTCTTC
13	TRBV29-1	TRBJ1-1	NA	NA	CSVLSWGNTEAFF	TGCAGCGTTCTGTCGTGGGGGAACACTGAAGCTTTCTTT
12	TRBV12-3/TRBV12-4	TRBJ1-6	NA	few	CASSLWTSPLHF	TGTGCCAGCAGTTTATGGACTTCACCCCTCCACTTT
15	TRBV18	TRBJ1-4	TRBD1	NA	CASSPLEGANEKLFF	TGTGCCAGCTCACCATTGGAGGGGGCGAATGAAAAACTGTTTTTT
15	TRBV6-6	TRBJ1-1	NA	NA	CASSYSRRGGTEAFF	TGTGCCAGCAGTTACTCTCGTCGGGGTGGGACTGAAGCTTTCTTT
15	TRBV7-8	TRBJ1-5	TRBD1	NA	CASSRDRVGNQPQHF	TGTGCCAGCAGCCGAGACAGGGTGGGAAATCAGCCCCAGCATTTT
17	TRBV28	TRBJ2-5	TRBD2	NA	CASNRPFVAGSGETQYF	TGTGCCAGCAACCGTCCTTTCGTAGCGGGATCCGGGGAGACCCAGTACTTC
15	TRBV27	TRBJ2-7	TRBD2	NA	CASGKLAGEGYEQYF	TGTGCCAGCGGCAAGTTAGCGGGAGAAGGCTACGAGCAGTACTTC
14	TRBV28	TRBJ2-3	NA	NA	CASSVISGADTQYF	TGTGCCAGCAGTGTAATCTCAGGGGCGGATACGCAGTATTTT
17	TRBV4-3	TRBJ2-3	NA	NA	CASSQGSRLGSTDTQYF	TGCGCCAGCAGCCAAGGTAGTAGGCTAGGGAGCACAGATACGCAGTATTTT
14	TRBV28	TRBJ1-1	NA	NA	CASSLSGVDTEAFF	TGTGCCAGCAGTTTATCAGGGGTCGACACTGAAGCTTTCTTT
16	TRBV5-1	TRBJ2-1	NA	NA	CASSLVGGKAYNEQFF	TGCGCCAGCAGCTTGGTCGGGGGTAAGGCCTACAATGAGCAGTTCTTC
13	TRBV7-8	TRBJ1-2	NA	NA	CASSLGAGRGYTF	TGTGCCAGCAGCTTAGGTGCAGGGCGAGGCTACACCTTC